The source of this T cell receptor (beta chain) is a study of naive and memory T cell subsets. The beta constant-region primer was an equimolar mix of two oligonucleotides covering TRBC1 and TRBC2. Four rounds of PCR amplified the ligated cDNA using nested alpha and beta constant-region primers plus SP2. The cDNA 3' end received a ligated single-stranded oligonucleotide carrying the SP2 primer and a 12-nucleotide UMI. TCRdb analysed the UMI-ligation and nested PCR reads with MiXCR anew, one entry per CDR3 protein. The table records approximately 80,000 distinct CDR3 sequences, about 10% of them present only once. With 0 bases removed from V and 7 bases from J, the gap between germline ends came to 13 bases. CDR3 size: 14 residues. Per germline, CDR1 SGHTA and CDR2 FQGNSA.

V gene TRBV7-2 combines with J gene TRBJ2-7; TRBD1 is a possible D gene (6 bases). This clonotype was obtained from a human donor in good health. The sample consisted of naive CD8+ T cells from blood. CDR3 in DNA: TGTGCCAGCAGCTTAGCGCAGGGGCCCTGGGAGCAGTACTTC. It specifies CASSLAQGPWEQYF.